This paragraph covers one T cell receptor beta chain sequence. TCRdb's copy holds only in-frame clones and misses some; the assay was immunoSEQ multiplex PCR. The sample includes 430,000 or so clones, more than 75% of them seen just once. This sample was included in a study of blood T cell repertoires in COVID-19. As for the study in general: Sites in the United States, Italy and Spain provided acute and convalescent COVID-19 samples.

Everyone who took part was 18 to 89 years old, and they came from about 23 US areas. Self-reported history from a screening survey and questionnaire set each donor's cohort. Recovery meant two consecutive negative NP/OP PCR tests, professional clearance, or resolved symptoms. V was clipped by 4 bases and J by 5 bases, with 14 bases between them. This CDR3 region has 15 residues. The V gene's germline CDR1 is LNHDA and CDR2 SQIVND (reference sequence). The V and J genes are TRBV19 and TRBJ1-4, with a weak D call TRBD1 (5 bases). The sequencing input was PBMCs or T cells enriched from blood (not recorded which). The sequence came from a middle-aged woman who had recovered from COVID-19. The CDR3, as DNA: TGTGCCAGTAGTAGGGGGGGGACGGAGAATGAAAAACTGTTTTTT. The encoded protein is CASSRGGTENEKLFF.